This entry lists 20 T cell receptor beta chains sequenced from one sample in a study of blood T cell repertoires in COVID-19. The assay was immunoSEQ multiplex PCR, and TCRdb's table has in-frame clones only and misses some. The top ten clones hold 2% to 2.5% of a sample with some 200,000 clones, about 80% of them seen once. Source material: peripheral blood. These TCRs come from an older woman with acute or convalescent COVID-19.

The J gene is TRBJ1-1, the V gene TRBV9; tentative D call: TRBD1 (5 bases). CDR1 and CDR2 (germline): SGDLS, YYNGEE. Deletions cut 0 bases from V and 0 bases from J, with 9 bases between. The CDR3 has 15 amino acids. The DNA for the CDR3 is TGTGCCAGCAGCGTAGAGGGGCACATGAACACTGAAGCTTTCTTT. This translates into CASSVEGHMNTEAFF.

This clone was detected only once. This chain uses TRBV3-1 (or the pseudogene TRBV3-2) with TRBJ1-2; D is unresolved. Trimming took off 4 bases at V and 2 bases at J, with 5 bases between the two ends. Per the germline V gene, CDR1 is LGHDT and CDR2 is YNNKEL (reference sequence). The CDR3 sequence is 12 residues long. CDR3 sequence (DNA): TGTGCCAGCAGCCGGAGGAACTATGGCTACACCTTC. Protein: CASSRRNYGYTF.

The DNA for the CDR3 is TGTGCCAGCATCCTAGGCAGCAATCAGCCCCAGCATTTT. This codes for CASILGSNQPQHF. The V call is TRBV6-6, the J call TRBJ1-5; D gene ambiguous. This CDR3 has 13 amino acids. V lost 7 bases to trimming and J lost 1 base, with 8 bases between them. CDR1 and CDR2 (germline): MNHNY, SVGAGI (reference sequence).

The V call is TRBV6-5, the J call TRBJ2-1, with 7 bases aligning to TRBD1. J lost 10 bases, V lost 2 bases, and 8 bases had no gene match. Germline values: CDR1 MNHEY, CDR2 SVGAGI. The CDR3 contains 14 residues. CDR3 residues: CASSYGEQGTEQFF. CDR3 in DNA: TGTGCCAGCAGTTACGGGGAACAGGGGACCGAGCAGTTCTTC.

This chain joins TRBV7-9 and TRBJ2-2, with TRBD2 identical over 11 bases. This CDR3 region has 16 residues. CDR1 and CDR2 (germline): SEHNR, FQNEAQ (reference sequence). Germline trimming cut 5 bases from V and 4 bases from J; bases unmatched to any gene: 6. This CDR3 is CASSPLAGGSTGELFF. DNA for the CDR3: TGTGCCAGCAGCCCCCTAGCGGGGGGCTCCACCGGGGAGCTGTTTTTT.

This clone was observed a handful of times. The rearrangement uses TRBV27 and TRBJ2-1; 15 bases line up with TRBD2. The CDR3 loop spans 17 amino acids. The trim removed 5 bases at V and 4 bases at J, leaving 6 bases unmatched. Germline CDR1 is MNHEY and CDR2 is SMNVEV (reference sequence). CDR3 loop: CASSPGLAGGLYNEQFF. CDR3 DNA sequence: TGTGCCAGCAGTCCCGGACTAGCGGGGGGGTTATACAATGAGCAGTTCTTC.

The chain combines TRBV3-1 (or the pseudogene TRBV3-2) with TRBJ2-5, with TRBD1 matching over 8 bases. V was clipped by 4 bases and J by 7 bases; unmatched bases: 8. Per germline, CDR1 LGHDT and CDR2 YNNKEL (reference sequence). The CDR3 spans 14 residues. CDR3 DNA: TGTGCCAGCAGCCCTGACAGGGGCGCCCGGACCCAGTACTTC. This codes for CASSPDRGARTQYF.

J is TRBJ2-5 and V is TRBV6-1; unclear D gene. CDR3 length: 12 amino acids. Trimming removed 3 bases at V and 2 bases at J, with 4 bases between. Germline CDR1 is MNHNS and CDR2 is SASEGT. This CDR3 reads CASSDLQETQYF. The CDR3 DNA follows: TGTGCCAGCAGTGATCTACAAGAGACCCAGTACTTC.

The chain has TRBV19 and TRBJ1-1; D remains ambiguous. V lost 11 bases and J lost 7, with 17 bases in between. CDR1 is LNHDA and CDR2 is SQIVND in the germline V gene (reference sequence). CDR3 length equals 12 residues. This chain's CDR3 is CACKGEGYEAFF. CDR3 DNA: TGTGCCTGCAAAGGCGAGGGTTATGAAGCTTTCTTT.

The CDR3 DNA reads as TGTGCCAGCAGCTTACCCGGGACAGGGTGGTCCGGGGAGCTGTTTTTT. Amino acids: CASSLPGTGWSGELFF. The chain is built from TRBV7-9 and TRBJ2-2; the match to TRBD1 covers 9 bases. This CDR3 is built from 16 residues. The germline V gene encodes CDR1 SEHNR and CDR2 FQNEAQ (reference sequence). Trimming at V came to 2 bases and at J to 6 bases, leaving 7 bases not matched to a gene.

The gene calls are TRBV6-5 and TRBJ1-3, with unresolved D. The CDR3 contains 13 residues. V was cut by 5 bases and J by 4 bases, with 9 bases left in between. Germline CDR1 and CDR2: MNHEY and SVGAGI. CDR3 coding DNA: TGTGCCAGCAGTATACACAGAGGAAACACCATATATTTT. Translating gives CASSIHRGNTIYF.

The chain couples TRBV19 to TRBJ1-1; 8 nucleotides match TRBD1. Losses at the gene ends were 4 bases for V and 4 bases for J; bases not matched to a gene: 2. The CDR3 totals 13 residues. In germline, CDR1 is LNHDA, CDR2 SQIVND (reference sequence). The DNA for the CDR3 is TGTGCCAGTAGTAGAACAGGGGGCACTGAAGCTTTCTTT. It codes for CASSRTGGTEAFF.

CDR3 amino acids: CASSFRGGQPQHF. The CDR3 region has the DNA TGTGCCAGCAGCTTCCGAGGGGGTCAGCCCCAGCATTTT. The chain joins TRBV5-6 to TRBJ1-5; D is perhaps TRBD1 (6 bases). The CDR3 runs 13 residues. The V gene lost 2 bases and the J gene lost 6 bases, with 9 bases spanning the gap. Germline V CDR1 and CDR2: SGHDT, YYEEEE.

The chain couples TRBV6-2 or TRBV6-3 to TRBJ2-5; 12 positions match TRBD2. This CDR3 spans 16 amino acids. V shed 6 bases and J 1 base; nucleotides not matched to a gene: 6. Germline lookup yields CDR1 MNHEY and CDR2 SVGEGT. Here the CDR3 reads CASSWGLAGLQETQYF. The CDR3 coding sequence is TGTGCCAGCAGCTGGGGACTAGCGGGCCTCCAAGAGACCCAGTACTTC.

The chain has TRBV19 and TRBJ1-2; TRBD1 is a possible D gene (6 bases). Looked up from germline, CDR1 is LNHDA and CDR2 is SQIVND (reference sequence). CDR3 length equals 13 residues. With 3 bases removed from V and 7 bases from J, the gap between germline ends came to 12 bases. DNA of the CDR3: TGTGCCAGTAGTATCAGGGGCGAGGGTGGCTACACCTTC. Translation: CASSIRGEGGYTF.

The J gene is TRBJ1-5, the V gene TRBV5-1, with 8 bases identical to TRBD1. CDR3 length equals 17 residues. Germline CDR1 SGHRS, CDR2 YFSETQ. Germline trimming cut 1 base from V and 3 bases from J; bases unmatched to any gene: 9. The DNA for the CDR3 is TGCGCCAGCAGCTTGTTGGGGAAGACAGGGGTCAATCAGCCCCAGCATTTT. Translating it yields CASSLLGKTGVNQPQHF.

The genes are TRBV5-1 and TRBJ2-5; possible D gene TRBD1, 6 bases. Germline V CDR1 and CDR2: SGHRS, YFSETQ. The CDR3 totals 13 residues. Trimming took off 4 bases at V and 1 base at J, with 8 bases between the two ends. As DNA, the CDR3 is TGCGCCAGCAGCCCAGGGGTCCAAGAGACCCAGTACTTC. Translation: CASSPGVQETQYF.

V gene TRBV27 combines with J gene TRBJ1-3; 7 bases match TRBD1. CDR3 length: 16 amino acids. CDR1 and CDR2 (germline): MNHEY, SMNVEV (reference sequence). J was trimmed by 0 bases and V by 2 bases; bases with no gene match: 4. CDR3 bases: TGTGCCAGCAGTTTAACGGGACAGTACTCTGGAAACACCATATATTTT. It is translated as CASSLTGQYSGNTIYF.

The J gene is TRBJ1-2, the V gene TRBV29-1, with D perhaps TRBD1 (6 bases). V gave up 7 bases and J gave up 8 bases, with 17 bases separating them. The CDR3 is made up of 12 amino acids. Germline CDR1 and CDR2: SQVTM and ANQGSEA. CDR3 amino acids: CSASRDNPGYTF. In DNA form, the CDR3 reads TGCAGCGCTAGCCGGGACAACCCGGGCTACACCTTC.

This chain uses TRBV4-2 with TRBJ1-4; the D is unclear. From germline, CDR1 is LGHNA and CDR2 YNFKEQ. V lost 2 bases and J lost 2, with 6 bases in between. This CDR3 is 14 amino acids long. CDR3 nucleotides: TGTGCCAGCAGCCAACAGGTTACTAATGAAAAACTGTTTTTT. This translates into CASSQQVTNEKLFF.